This T cell receptor beta chain is drawn from a study of blood T cell repertoires in COVID-19 (dated by TCRdb to the early 2020s). With respect to the entire study: The collaborator samples originated in the United States, Italy and Spain and spanned the acute and convalescent phases of COVID-19. Samples were obtained from the ongoing ImmuneRACE study (first 160 participants) and from about 1,300 subjects provided by 6 global collaborators. Subjects who had been exposed to COVID-19, were actively infected with it, or had recovered from it provided the deeply sampled blood TCRbeta repertoires that made up the dataset. HLA class I and class II types, where available, came from metadata supplied by the sample provider rather than from assay-based typing. The material from the prospective study consisted of cDNA or gDNA derived from T cells, B-cell-depleted T cells, or PBMCs. The repertoires were released in a freely available public database meant as a resource for research on the immune response to SARS-CoV-2. A de-identified subject ID, COVID-19 status, age in years and sex were almost always included in the sample metadata. The research as a whole found: How much clinical and demographic metadata was included differed by source and by participant, and the metadata was provided uncurated.

The collaborating institutions used their own protocols to collect whole blood in K2EDTA tubes. For TCRbeta analysis, collaborators shipped samples in one of three forms: frozen whole blood, isolated PBMCs, or DNA extracted from either of those sample types. Worth noting for this clone: It has no known antigen specificity. It has no much larger one-base neighbor in the sample; base qualities were not kept.

The immunoSEQ Assay, a bias-controlled multiplex PCR, was used to amplify TCRbeta CDR3 regions from genomic DNA. In the paper's pipeline: Within the assay, amplification of reference gene primers was used to estimate how many nucleated cells each sample contained. To quantify the absolute abundance of each unique TCRbeta CDR3 rearrangement, sequence reads were collapsed and filtered. For each sample, productive Simpson clonality was calculated by taking the square root of Simpson's diversity index across productive rearrangements. TCRdb stores this immuneACCESS table with in-frame sequences only. Part of the clones is absent; in the studies checked, under half of the shortfall reflects unresolved V genes, and no reason is known for the rest. V and J calls and clone size come straight from that table; D and trimming were deduced from the DNA. This sample gives 180,000 or so clones in total; about 85% of them show up just once. The ten most abundant clones make up more than 8% of the sample.

Deletion took 3 bases off V and 7 bases off J, with a span of 12 bases between the germline ends. In the germline V gene, CDR1 corresponds to MNHNS and CDR2 to SASEGT. The CDR3, cysteine through phenylalanine, is 13 amino acids long. Only the CDR3 region is kept as DNA, spanning 39 bases read in frame from base 1. The sample was peripheral blood. This sequence originates from a woman aged 80 or older with acute or convalescent COVID-19. Rearrangement joined TRBV6-1 to TRBJ1-2; confidence is insufficient to name the D gene. The encoded CDR3 is CASSDGVVGGYTF. The sequenced DNA: TGTGCCAGCAGTGACGGGGTTGTGGGTGGCTACACCTTC.